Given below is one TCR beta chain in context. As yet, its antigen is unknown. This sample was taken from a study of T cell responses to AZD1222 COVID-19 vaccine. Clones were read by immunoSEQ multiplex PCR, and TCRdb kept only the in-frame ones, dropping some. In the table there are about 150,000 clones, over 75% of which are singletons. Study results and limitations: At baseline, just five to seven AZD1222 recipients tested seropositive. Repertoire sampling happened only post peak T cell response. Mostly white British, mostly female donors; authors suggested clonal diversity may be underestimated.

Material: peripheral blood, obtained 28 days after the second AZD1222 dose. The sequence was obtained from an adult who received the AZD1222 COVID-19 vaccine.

The CDR3 nucleotides are TGTGCCAGCAGCTTGGGGACTAGCGGCCGGGCGGGAGATACGCAGTATTTT. This translates into CASSLGTSGRAGDTQYF. This rearrangement joins TRBV11-3 to TRBJ2-3; 11 nucleotides agree with TRBD2. The CDR3 runs 17 residues. From germline, CDR1 is SGHNT and CDR2 YENEEA. The trim removed 3 bases at V and 5 bases at J, leaving 10 bases unmatched.